Reported below is one TCR beta chain. Researchers ran the PCR with 60 Vbeta and 13 Jbeta primers. Sequenced by immunoSEQ multiplex PCR; TCRdb stores in-frame clones only, minus some. The sample holds about 35,000 clones; about 80% are singletons and the top ten take roughly 6%. CDR3 length: 14 amino acids. Germline V gene lookup returns CDR1 KGHSH and CDR2 LQKENI. With V trimmed by 6 bases and J by 9 bases, 11 bases remained unmatched. This sample is drawn from a study of cytomegalovirus exposure and HLA in healthy donors. This TCR came from a male donor in good health and CMV-seronegative. The chain links TRBV18 to TRBJ2-7, with 10 bases matching TRBD1. Source material: PBMCs. The CDR3 DNA reads as TGTGCCAGCTCCCCGGACAGGGGGGAAACGGGGCAGTACTTC. Amino acid sequence: CASSPDRGETGQYF.